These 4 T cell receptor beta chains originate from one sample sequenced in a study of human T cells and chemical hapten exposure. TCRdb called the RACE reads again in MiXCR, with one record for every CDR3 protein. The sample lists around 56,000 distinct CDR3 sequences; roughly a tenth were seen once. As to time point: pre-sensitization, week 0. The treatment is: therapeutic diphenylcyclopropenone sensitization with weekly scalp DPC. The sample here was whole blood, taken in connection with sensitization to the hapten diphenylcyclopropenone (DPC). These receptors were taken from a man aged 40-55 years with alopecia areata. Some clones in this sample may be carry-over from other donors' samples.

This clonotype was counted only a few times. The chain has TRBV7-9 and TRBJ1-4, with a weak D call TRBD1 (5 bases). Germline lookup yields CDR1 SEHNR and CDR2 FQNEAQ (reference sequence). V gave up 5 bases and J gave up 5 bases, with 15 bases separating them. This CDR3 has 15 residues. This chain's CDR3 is CASSPPGLLNEKLFF. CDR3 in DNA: TGTGCCAGCAGCCCACCGGGACTGCTGAATGAAAAACTGTTTTTT. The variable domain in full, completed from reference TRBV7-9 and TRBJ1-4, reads DTGVSQNPRHKITKRGQNVTFRCDPISEHNRLYWYRQTLGQGPEFLTYFQNEAQLEKSRLLSDRFSAERPKGSFSTLEIQRTEQGDSAMYLCASSPPGLLNEKLFFGSGTQLSVL.

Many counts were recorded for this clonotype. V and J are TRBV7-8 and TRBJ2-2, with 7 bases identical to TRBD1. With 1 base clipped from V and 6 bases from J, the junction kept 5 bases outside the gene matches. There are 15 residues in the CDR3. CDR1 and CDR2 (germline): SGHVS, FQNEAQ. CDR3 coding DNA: TGTGCCAGCAGCTTAGTGACAGGGATCGCCGGGGAGCTGTTTTTT. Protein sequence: CASSLVTGIAGELFF.

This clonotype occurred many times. CDR3 in amino acids: CASSPRDLAAEKLFF. Written as DNA, the CDR3 is TGTGCCAGCAGTCCTCGGGACCTAGCGGCGGAAAAACTGTTTTTT. J is TRBJ1-4 and V is TRBV12-3 or TRBV12-4; D might be TRBD1 (5 bases). Trimming took 5 bases from V and 8 from J, leaving 18 bases between them. The CDR3 sequence is 15 residues long.

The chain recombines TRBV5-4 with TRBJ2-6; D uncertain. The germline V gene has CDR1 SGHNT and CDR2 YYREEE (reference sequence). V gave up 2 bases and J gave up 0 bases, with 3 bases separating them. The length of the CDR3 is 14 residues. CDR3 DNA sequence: TGTGCCAGCAGCTTCTACTCTGGGGCCAACGTCCTGACTTTC. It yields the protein CASSFYSGANVLTF.